These 7 T cell receptor beta chains were all obtained from the same sample, sequenced in a study of blood T cells in healthy people across ages. For the second PCR, which ran for roughly 6 to 11 cycles, a sample-barcoded 5' primer and a J-beta primer mix were used. One entry per CDR3 protein results from TCRdb running MiXCR on the 5' RACE reads. The sample includes over 1.5 million distinct CDR3 sequences, about 49% of them seen just once. Material: blood. The receptor source for this set is a woman aged 40 to 50 in good health.

With respect to this clonotype: The junction does not match germline at one end; this may be a read error. The chain couples TRBV5-1 to TRBJ2-7, with D possibly being TRBD2 (6 bases). The CDR3 is made up of 13 amino acids. Per germline, CDR1 SGHRS and CDR2 YFSETQ. The DNA of the CDR3 is TGCGCCAGCAGCTTGAGGGACTCCGACGAGCAGTACTTC. It yields the protein CASSLRDSDEQYF.

The chain is built from TRBV20-1 and TRBJ1-2; D possibly corresponds to TRBD1 (6 bases). Trimming stripped 6 bases from V and 4 bases from J, with 18 bases between. The CDR3 is made up of 14 amino acids. Germline V CDR1 and CDR2: DFQATT, SNEGSKA (reference sequence). As DNA, the CDR3 is TGCAGTGCAGGGGGGGCCCGCGACTTCTATGGCTACACCTTC. Translated, it gives CSAGGARDFYGYTF.

This clonotype was counted a few times. The chain has TRBV6-2 or TRBV6-3 and TRBJ2-7; possible D gene TRBD1, 7 bases. The CDR3 runs 15 residues. Trimming took off 5 bases at V and 1 base at J, with 15 bases between the two ends. The germline gives CDR1 MNHEY, CDR2 SVGEGT. CDR3 amino acids: CASSGGTAASYEQYF. CDR3 nucleotide sequence: TGTGCCAGCAGTGGAGGGACAGCCGCGTCCTACGAGCAGTACTTC.

The genes are TRBV28 and TRBJ2-7; maybe TRBD2 (6 bases). The V gene lost 4 bases and the J gene lost 3 bases, with 16 bases spanning the gap. Germline values: CDR1 MDHEN, CDR2 SYDVKM. The CDR3 extends over 15 amino acids. The chain's CDR3 is CASSSPPGTFYEQYF. As DNA, the CDR3 is TGTGCCAGCAGTTCGCCCCCCGGGACTTTCTACGAGCAGTACTTC.

Here the CDR3 DNA reads TGTGCCAGCTCACCACCGGAGAGGGGAGGGTACGAGCAGTACTTC. As protein: CASSPPERGGYEQYF. The V and J genes are TRBV18 and TRBJ2-1; 7 positions match TRBD2. The J call may be incorrect, as the DNA end agrees better with TRBJ2-7. CDR3 length: 15 amino acids. Germline V CDR1 and CDR2: KGHSH, LQKENI.

The V call is TRBV3-1, the J call TRBJ2-7, with D possibly being TRBD1 (6 bases). The length of the CDR3 is 16 residues. The germline V gene encodes CDR1 LGHDT and CDR2 YNNKEL (reference sequence). Trimming stripped 2 bases from V and 6 bases from J, with 20 bases between. DNA for the CDR3: TGTGCCAGCAGCCAAAGACGACAGGCCGGAACGTCCGAGCAGTACTTC. It encodes CASSQRRQAGTSEQYF.

This chain links TRBV12-3 or TRBV12-4 with TRBJ2-4; D tentatively fits TRBD1 or TRBD2 (5 bases each). Trimming took off 8 bases at V and 1 base at J, with 24 bases between the two ends. The CDR3 has 18 amino acids. The CDR3 DNA reads as TGTGCCAGCGGGTTGGGCAGGGCCCTTGGGGAGGCCAAAAACATTCAGTACTTC. Amino acids: CASGLGRALGEAKNIQYF.